A single sample is the source of the 20 T cell receptor beta chains below, sequenced in a study of Graves' ophthalmopathy and Graves' hyperthyroidism. RNA transcripts were the template, and TCR beta CDR3 regions were amplified from them. RT-PCR was first run with HTBI primers, then multiplex PCR in a second round. From the multiplex PCR reads, TCRdb called clonotypes with MiXCR, one entry per CDR3 protein. The repertoire holds more than 1,000,000 distinct CDR3 sequences, with about two fifths as singletons. Sequences were obtained from peripheral blood or thyroid tissue (not recorded which). These receptors were collected from an adult man with Graves' hyperthyroidism.

This clonotype came up a few times. The genes are TRBV2 and TRBJ2-5; the match to TRBD2 covers 7 bases. Trimming removed 7 bases from V and 5 bases from J; junction bases left unmatched: 7. Germline V gene data show CDR1 as SNHLY and CDR2 as FYNNEI. The length of the CDR3 is 13 residues. The CDR3 here is CASKWGGSETQYF. CDR3 coding DNA: TGTGCCAGCAAGTGGGGAGGGTCGGAGACCCAGTACTTC.

This clonotype was observed at least ten times. The chain uses TRBV25-1 and TRBJ1-4; D gene uncertain. Germline V gene sequence: CDR1 MGHDK, CDR2 SYGVNS. Trimming left V 3 bases short and J 4 bases short, with 9 bases between. This CDR3 is 14 amino acids long. DNA of the CDR3: TGTGCCAGCAGTGACTCAGCCTTTAATGAAAAACTGTTTTTT. Encoded protein: CASSDSAFNEKLFF.

A few counts support this clonotype. This chain connects TRBV5-8 to TRBJ1-6; the D gene is possibly TRBD1 (6 bases). The CDR3 totals 13 residues. Germline V gives CDR1 SGHTS, CDR2 YDEGEE. V gave up 4 bases and J gave up 13 bases, with 15 bases separating them. CDR3 sequence reads: CASSANREFPLHF. DNA of the CDR3: TGTGCCAGCAGCGCCAACAGGGAGTTTCCCCTCCACTTT. Using reference TRBV5-8 and TRBJ1-6 for the parts outside the CDR3, the full variable domain is EAGVTQSPTHLIKTRGQQATLRCSPISGHTSVYWYQQALGLGLQFLLWYDEGEERNRGNFPPRFSGRQFPNYSSELNVNALELEDSALYLCASSANREFPLHFGNGTRLTVT.

This clonotype was recorded many times. The V and J genes are TRBV10-3 and TRBJ2-5; TRBD2 aligns across 7 bases. The CDR3 spans 14 residues. Germline V gives CDR1 ENHRY, CDR2 SYGVKD. Germline trimming cut 0 bases from V and 5 bases from J; bases unmatched to any gene: 3. The DNA for the CDR3 is TGTGCCATCAGTGAGTCGACGACTAGCGAGACCCAGTACTTC. This sequence encodes CAISESTTSETQYF.

This clonotype was picked up many times. This sequence joins TRBV29-1 and TRBJ2-6; 8 nucleotides match TRBD1. CDR1 is SQVTM and CDR2 is ANQGSEA in the germline V gene. Unmatched junction bases numbered 8, after V lost 7 bases and J lost 0 bases. The CDR3 is 16 amino acids. This CDR3 reads CSAGAGGLSGANVLTF. CDR3 sequence (DNA): TGCAGCGCAGGGGCAGGGGGCCTCTCTGGGGCCAACGTCCTGACTTTC.

The rearrangement joins TRBV11-1 to TRBJ1-2, with 8 positions matching TRBD1. V trimming: 6 bases; J trimming: 8 bases; junction bases outside the gene matches: 17. CDR1 and CDR2 (germline): SGHAT, FQDESV (reference sequence). The CDR3 spans 16 residues. The CDR3 nucleotides are TGTGCCAGCAGTAATAAAGGTCGCGACAGGGGAGTCGGCTACACCTTC. The encoded protein is CASSNKGRDRGVGYTF.

The V gene is TRBV20-1, the J gene TRBJ2-5, with TRBD1 matching 8 bases. Germline CDR1 is DFQATT and CDR2 is SNEGSKA (reference sequence). V was clipped by 3 bases and J by 4 bases; unmatched bases: 13. The CDR3 totals 16 residues. The chain's CDR3 is CSARHTRQGAGETQYF. CDR3 nucleotides: TGCAGTGCTAGGCACACCCGGCAGGGGGCGGGAGAGACCCAGTACTTC.

This clonotype was seen many times. This sequence joins TRBV14 and TRBJ1-1, with D possibly TRBD1 on 6 matching bases. Trimming took off 1 base at V and 4 bases at J, with 7 bases between the two ends. The CDR3 is 13 amino acids. CDR1 and CDR2 from the germline V gene are SGHDN and FVKESK. The CDR3 DNA follows: TGTGCCAGCAGCCAAGTCAGGGGCACTGAAGCTTTCTTT. It is translated as CASSQVRGTEAFF.

Concerning this clonotype: Relative to the germline gene, one junction end is altered; a read error may explain this. The rearrangement joins TRBV19 to TRBJ2-7, with 15 bases that match TRBD2. This CDR3 region has 18 residues. CDR1 is LNHDA, CDR2 SQIVND, per germline (reference sequence). The CDR3 nucleotides are TGTGCCAGTAGTCCCTGGGGACTAGCGGGAGGCCAGGTATACGAGCAGTGCTTC. The encoded protein is CASSPWGLAGGQVYEQCF.

As concerns this clonotype: Just one base apart from a much larger clone, this may be a read error. This sequence joins TRBV29-1 and TRBJ2-2; TRBD2 is a possible D gene (7 bases). Germline values: CDR1 SQVTM, CDR2 ANQGSEA. CDR3 length: 16 amino acids. The germline V and J ends were trimmed by 4 bases and 3 bases, with 18 bases remaining between them. CDR3 in DNA: TGCAGCGTTGGGGGGTCGGGGGGCGCTTACACCGGGGAGCTGTTTTTT. Encoded protein: CSVGGSGGAYTGELFF.

Ten or more counts support this clonotype. The J gene is TRBJ2-5, the V gene TRBV10-3; D gene ambiguous. Trimming took off 10 bases at V and 5 bases at J, with 14 bases between the two ends. The CDR3 extends over 12 amino acids. CDR1 and CDR2 (germline): ENHRY, SYGVKD. CDR3: CATDDGWETQYF. Here the CDR3 DNA reads TGTGCCACCGATGACGGCTGGGAGACCCAGTACTTC.

This clonotype was detected only a few times. The chain joins TRBV28 to TRBJ2-5, with 9 positions matching TRBD1. The CDR3 spans 14 residues. Trimming took 4 bases from V and 7 from J; bases not matched to a gene: 7. Germline V gives CDR1 MDHEN, CDR2 SYDVKM. In DNA, the CDR3 is TGTGCCAGCAGTTCCGGGACAGGGACGGGGACCCAGTACTTC. Protein: CASSSGTGTGTQYF. Looking up the rest from reference TRBV28 and TRBJ2-5 gives the full variable domain: DVKVTQSSRYLVKRTGEKVFLECVQDMDHENMFWYRQDPGLGLRLIYFSYDVKMKEKGDIPEGYSVSREKKERFSLILESASTNQTSMYLCASSSGTGTGTQYFGPGTRLLVL.

The rearrangement uses TRBV29-1 and TRBJ2-7, with 10 bases lining up with TRBD1. The CDR3 contains 13 residues. Germline CDR1 and CDR2: SQVTM and ANQGSEA. The J segment lost 6 bases and the V segment lost 7 bases, leaving 9 bases of the junction unmatched. The chain's CDR3 is CSARQGAQGEQYF. The DNA of the CDR3 is TGCAGCGCCCGACAGGGGGCGCAAGGCGAGCAGTACTTC.

This clonotype was observed at least ten times. The J gene is TRBJ2-5, the V gene TRBV7-7; TRBD1 matches 7 bases. The J segment lost 1 base and the V segment lost 1 base, leaving 3 bases of the junction unmatched. Germline values: CDR1 SSHAT, CDR2 FNYEAQ (reference sequence). The CDR3 length is 15 residues. The DNA of the CDR3 is TGTGCCAGCAGCTTAGGGGCAGGGGGCCAAGAGACCCAGTACTTC. Encoded protein: CASSLGAGGQETQYF.

Turning to this clonotype: The junction does not match germline at one end; this may be a read error. V is TRBV9 and J is TRBJ1-5; no firm D call. The V gene's germline CDR1 is SGDLS and CDR2 YYNGEE. The length of the CDR3 is 12 residues. The CDR3 spells CASKESDRPRHF. The CDR3 nucleotides are TGTGCCAGCAAGGAGTCGGATCGGCCCCGGCATTTT.

In regard to this clonotype: At one boundary the junction diverges from the germline segment, which might be a read error. The chain has TRBV7-2 and TRBJ1-1; a possible D gene is TRBD1 (5 bases). The CDR3 length is 15 residues. In germline, CDR1 is SGHTA, CDR2 FQGNSA. CDR3 DNA sequence: TGTGCCGGCAGCCCCAGGCGACAGTTAAACACTGAAGCTTTCTTT. It specifies CAGSPRRQLNTEAFF.

This clonotype was observed at least ten times. CDR3 nucleotide sequence: TGTGCCAGCAGCTTAGGAGGATTCTCCTACGAGCAGTACTTC. The encoded protein is CASSLGGFSYEQYF. The rearrangement links TRBV7-2 to TRBJ2-7; D is uncertain. The CDR3 loop spans 14 amino acids. The V end lost 1 base, the J end lost 0 bases, and 7 bases lay between the germline ends. Germline V CDR1 and CDR2: SGHTA, FQGNSA.

This clonotype has a count of ten or more. CDR3 loop: CASSVEPGLMNSPLHF. DNA for the CDR3: TGTGCCAGCAGCGTCGAACCGGGACTGATGAATTCACCCCTCCACTTT. The chain uses TRBV9 and TRBJ1-6; D may be TRBD1 (5 bases). The germline V and J ends were trimmed by 2 bases and 7 bases, with 16 bases remaining between them. Looked up from germline, CDR1 is SGDLS and CDR2 is YYNGEE. The CDR3 totals 16 residues.

The V call is TRBV4-3, the J call TRBJ1-6; a possible D gene is TRBD1 (6 bases). The V gene lost 1 base and the J gene lost 10 bases, with 14 bases spanning the gap. CDR1 and CDR2 from the germline V gene are LGHNA and YSLEER. This CDR3 is 15 amino acids long. CDR3: CASSQGRGGESPLHF. CDR3 in DNA: TGCGCCAGCAGCCAAGGCAGGGGAGGGGAGTCACCCCTCCACTTT.

About this clonotype: Since a much larger clone is just one base distant, this may be a read error. The chain couples TRBV20-1 to TRBJ1-2, with D possibly matching TRBD1 (6 bases). The CDR3 runs to 12 residues. CDR1 and CDR2 (germline): DFQATT, SNEGSKA (reference sequence). Trimming took off 6 bases at V and 6 bases at J, with 14 bases between the two ends. In DNA, the CDR3 is TGCAGTGCAGAACAGGGCCCCAATGGCTACACCTTC. It translates to CSAEQGPNGYTF.